The 27 T cell receptor beta chains reported below all come from one sample, sequenced in a study of spatial heterogeneity in lung cancer. Time point reported: blood at routine non-recurrence follow-up after resection. TCRdb reprocessed the 5' RACE reads via MiXCR and lists one record per CDR3 protein. This repertoire shows over 40,000 distinct CDR3 sequences, about an eighth found once; its top ten account for roughly 32%. The material sequenced was PBMCs, taken at follow-up. Every receptor here comes from a male donor with early-stage non-small cell lung cancer.

The table lists this clonotype with many counts. The chain joins TRBV7-6 to TRBJ1-2, with 7 positions matching TRBD1. This CDR3 spans 14 amino acids. After removal of 5 bases from V and 8 bases from J, the junction contained 11 bases not matched to a gene. Germline V CDR1 and CDR2: SGHVS, FNYEAQ. CDR3 protein: CASSPVTGAEGYTF. The CDR3 bases are TGTGCCAGCAGCCCCGTCACAGGGGCGGAGGGCTACACCTTC. The full variable domain, its missing parts supplied by reference TRBV7-6 and TRBJ1-2, is GAGVSQSPRYKVTKRGQDVALRCDPISGHVSLYWYRQALGQGPEFLTYFNYEAQQDKSGLPNDRFSAERPEGSISTLTIQRTEQRDSAMYRCASSPVTGAEGYTFGSGTRLTVV.

This clonotype was found many times. The V and J genes are TRBV20-1 and TRBJ1-2, with D unclear. The germline V gene encodes CDR1 DFQATT and CDR2 SNEGSKA (reference sequence). Trimming took 0 bases from V and 4 from J, leaving 9 bases between them. This CDR3 region has 13 residues. CDR3 loop: CSAREKTAYGYTF. DNA for the CDR3: TGCAGTGCTAGAGAGAAAACGGCCTATGGCTACACCTTC.

CDR3 DNA: TGTGCCAGCAGTTTAAGGGACAGCCATCAGCCCCAGCATTTT. Translated, it gives CASSLRDSHQPQHF. The rearrangement uses TRBV12-3 or TRBV12-4 and TRBJ1-5; 7 bases are a match to TRBD1. With V trimmed by 2 bases and J by 5 bases, 3 bases remained unmatched. The CDR3 is 14 amino acids.

This clonotype was recorded a few times. This chain joins TRBV15 and TRBJ2-7; no firm D call. Germline V gene data show CDR1 as LNHNV and CDR2 as YYDKDF (reference sequence). With 3 bases removed from V and 5 bases from J, the gap between germline ends came to 11 bases. CDR3 length: 13 residues. CDR3 DNA: TGTGCCACCAGCAGGAGGACGGTGAACGAGCAGTACTTC. This encodes CATSRRTVNEQYF. The full variable domain, in which reference TRBV15 and TRBJ2-7 provide the parts outside the CDR3, is DAMVIQNPRYQVTQFGKPVTLSCSQTLNHNVMYWYQQKSSQAPKLLFHYYDKDFNNEADTPDNFQSRRPNTSFCFLDIRSPGLGDTAMYLCATSRRTVNEQYFGPGTRLTVT.

This clonotype was detected many times. The chain recombines TRBV12-3 or TRBV12-4 with TRBJ2-1; D is undetermined. V was trimmed by 8 bases and J by 2 bases, leaving 10 bases between them. CDR3 size: 13 residues. The CDR3 DNA is TGTGCCAGCCGGCGGAGCGCCTACAATGAGCAGTTCTTC. Protein: CASRRSAYNEQFF.

In its sample, this clonotype was seen many times. The chain combines TRBV5-1 with TRBJ2-5, with D maybe TRBD1 (5 bases). The V end was cut by 4 bases, the J end by 6 bases, with 19 bases between. The CDR3 sequence is 15 residues long. Germline values: CDR1 SGHRS, CDR2 YFSETQ. CDR3 in amino acids: CASSPGQGIRKTQYF. CDR3 nucleotides: TGCGCCAGCAGCCCGGGCCAGGGTATTAGAAAGACCCAGTACTTC. Drawing the rest from reference TRBV5-1 and TRBJ2-5, the complete variable domain is KAGVTQTPRYLIKTRGQQVTLSCSPISGHRSVSWYQQTPGQGLQFLFEYFSETQRNKGNFPGRFSGRQFSNSRSEMNVSTLELGDSALYLCASSPGQGIRKTQYFGPGTRLLVL.

This clonotype was picked up a small number of times. In DNA, the CDR3 is TGTGCCTGGAGTGGAGAGTCCACAACTAATGAAAAACTGTTTTTT. Translation gives CAWSGESTTNEKLFF. This chain connects TRBV30 to TRBJ1-4; D is unresolved. The CDR3 consists of 15 residues. Germline V lookup: CDR1 GTSNPN, CDR2 SVGIG (reference sequence). V lost 1 base, J lost 0 bases, and 9 bases lay in between. Combining the CDR3 with reference TRBV30 and TRBJ1-4 gives the whole variable domain SQTIHQWPATLVQPVGSPLSLECTVEGTSNPNLYWYRQAAGRGLQLLFYSVGIGQISSEVPQNLSASRPQDRQFILSSKKLLLSDSGFYLCAWSGESTTNEKLFFGSGTQLSVL.

There are a few counts of this clonotype. The DNA for the CDR3 is TGCAGCGCTGGAGGGAGCACTGAAGCTTTCTTT. It is translated as CSAGGSTEAFF. The V and J genes are TRBV29-1 and TRBJ1-1; no clear D. Trimming cost V 7 bases and J 4 bases, with 10 bases left between them. CDR3 length equals 11 residues. Germline CDR1 SQVTM, CDR2 ANQGSEA.

There are a few counts of this clonotype. The chain uses TRBV6-2 or TRBV6-3 and TRBJ1-1; TRBD1 matches 7 bases. CDR1 and CDR2 from the germline V gene are MNHEY and SVGEGT. There are 11 residues in the CDR3. The V segment lost 9 bases and the J segment 5 bases; nucleotides outside the gene matches: 3. The CDR3, as DNA: TGTGCCAGTCTACAGGGGACTGAAGCTTTCTTT. This translates into CASLQGTEAFF.

The chain employs TRBV7-8 and TRBJ2-3; the D call may be TRBD1 or TRBD2 (5 bases each). V shed 4 bases and J shed 3 bases, with 17 bases lying between them. The germline CDR1 and CDR2 sequences are SGHVS and FQNEAQ. The CDR3 is 16 amino acids. This CDR3 reads CASSSGTAHFTDTQYF. The CDR3 region has the DNA TGTGCCAGCAGCTCGGGGACGGCGCACTTTACAGATACGCAGTATTTT.

This clonotype appeared many times. The rearrangement uses TRBV12-3 or TRBV12-4 and TRBJ1-2, with 11 bases fitting TRBD1. The CDR3 is 12 residues long. V was clipped by 6 bases and J by 8 bases; unmatched bases: 2. The CDR3 DNA follows: TGTGCCAGCAGGGGGACAGGGGGAGGCTACACCTTC. Translated, it gives CASRGTGGGYTF.

This clonotype was picked up many times. One junction end does not reproduce the germline sequence, and a read error may be involved. The chain combines TRBV2 with TRBJ1-1; TRBD1 matches at 10 bases. In germline, CDR1 is SNHLY, CDR2 FYNNEI. This CDR3 has 16 amino acids. CDR3 coding DNA: TGTGCCAGCAGTCAAGCTCTTGGACAGGGGGGAACTGAAGCTTTCTTT. It codes for CASSQALGQGGTEAFF.

Ten or more counts support this clonotype. The chain is built from TRBV3-1 and TRBJ2-7; D is ambiguous. This CDR3 is built from 13 residues. In germline, CDR1 is LGHDT, CDR2 YNNKEL (reference sequence). The V end lost 0 bases, the J end lost 4 bases, and 7 bases lay between the germline ends. CDR3 loop: CASSQDSAYEQYF. The CDR3 coding sequence is TGTGCCAGCAGCCAAGATTCGGCATACGAGCAGTACTTC.

This clonotype is labeled medium-sized. The chain links TRBV20-1 to TRBJ1-5; D gene ambiguous. CDR1 is DFQATT, CDR2 SNEGSKA, per germline (reference sequence). Trimming shortened V by 4 bases and J by 0 bases, and 16 bases separated the two germline ends. The CDR3 loop spans 16 amino acids. The CDR3 loop reads CSATGRSTDSNQPQHF. The CDR3 DNA sequence: TGCAGTGCTACCGGACGGAGCACCGATAGCAATCAGCCCCAGCATTTT.

This clonotype has a count of ten or more. The chain joins TRBV2 to TRBJ2-1; D remains unclear. Trimming removed 7 bases from V and 0 bases from J, with 7 bases in between. The CDR3 contains 13 residues. CDR1 and CDR2 from the germline V gene are SNHLY and FYNNEI. The DNA of the CDR3 is TGTGCCAGCACTATGAACTCCTACAATGAGCAGTTCTTC. Protein sequence: CASTMNSYNEQFF.

This clonotype was recorded many times. The chain joins TRBV29-1 to TRBJ2-3, with D perhaps TRBD1 (5 bases). V shed 8 bases and J shed 0 bases, with 15 bases lying between them. The CDR3 consists of 14 residues. CDR1 and CDR2 (germline): SQVTM, ANQGSEA. The CDR3 coding sequence is TGCAGCTCTACCTTGGGGCCTAGCACAGATACGCAGTATTTT. Amino acid sequence: CSSTLGPSTDTQYF.

The rearrangement joins TRBV7-9 to TRBJ1-1; no clear D. Germline lookup yields CDR1 SEHNR and CDR2 FQNEAQ (reference sequence). The CDR3 is made up of 11 amino acids. Trimming pared 0 bases from V and 7 bases from J, leaving 3 bases between. In DNA, the CDR3 is TGTGCCAGCAGCTTAGCCCTTGAAGCTTTCTTT. This codes for CASSLALEAFF.

In this sample, this clonotype turned up many times. V and J are TRBV5-1 and TRBJ2-5; D remains unclear. Germline-derived CDR1 and CDR2 are SGHRS and YFSETQ. The V end lost 4 bases, the J end lost 0 bases, and 4 bases lay between the germline ends. This CDR3 is built from 12 residues. CDR3 sequence reads: CASSVDQETQYF. Here the CDR3 DNA reads TGCGCCAGCAGCGTAGACCAAGAGACCCAGTACTTC.

The genes are TRBV7-2 and TRBJ2-3, with unresolved D. The CDR3 totals 15 residues. The V end was cut by 2 bases, the J end by 2 bases, with 11 bases between. From germline, CDR1 is SGHTA and CDR2 FQGNSA. DNA for the CDR3: TGTGCCAGCAGCTTACCTCCTCGTACCACAGATACGCAGTATTTT. As protein: CASSLPPRTTDTQYF.

This clonotype was seen many times. V usage is TRBV20-1 and J usage is TRBJ1-6; no definite D call. The V gene's germline CDR1 is DFQATT and CDR2 SNEGSKA (reference sequence). The CDR3 contains 14 residues. V was trimmed by 6 bases and J by 1 base, leaving 10 bases between them. The chain's CDR3 is CSAERNSYNSPLHF. The CDR3 DNA reads TGCAGTGCCGAGCGCAATTCCTATAATTCACCCCTCCACTTT.

This clonotype showed up many times. V is TRBV10-3 and J is TRBJ2-5; no definite D call. Trimming stripped 0 bases from V and 5 bases from J, with 4 bases between. Germline V gene lookup returns CDR1 ENHRY and CDR2 SYGVKD. There are 12 residues in the CDR3. CDR3 coding DNA: TGTGCCATCAGTGAGTCGTCGGAGACCCAGTACTTC. It yields the protein CAISESSETQYF.

This clonotype was picked up many times. The J gene is TRBJ2-3, the V gene TRBV20-1, with TRBD2 matching over 7 bases. The CDR3 runs 15 residues. Germline V lookup: CDR1 DFQATT, CDR2 SNEGSKA (reference sequence). Trimming at V came to 3 bases and at J to 7 bases, leaving 13 bases not matched to a gene. Here the CDR3 reads CSASAASGTVHTQYF. The CDR3 DNA reads TGCAGTGCTAGTGCGGCTAGCGGTACGGTACATACGCAGTATTTT.

The chain combines TRBV20-1 with TRBJ1-1; no clear D gene. V was trimmed by 3 bases and J by 0 bases, leaving 8 bases between them. The CDR3 spans 13 residues. The germline CDR1 and CDR2 sequences are DFQATT and SNEGSKA (reference sequence). CDR3 amino acids: CSASKRLNTEAFF. The CDR3, as DNA: TGCAGTGCTAGTAAAAGATTGAACACTGAAGCTTTCTTT.

This clonotype was recorded many times. The chain is built from TRBV12-3 or TRBV12-4 and TRBJ1-1; possible D gene TRBD1, 5 bases. Between the trimmed V and J ends, which lost 7 bases and 6 bases, there was a span of 15 bases. This CDR3 is 13 amino acids long. The CDR3 protein is CASTPLRGSEAFF. The CDR3 coding sequence is TGTGCCAGCACCCCCCTTAGGGGCTCTGAAGCTTTCTTT.

This clonotype was counted a few times. The rearrangement uses TRBV28 and TRBJ2-7; the D gene is possibly TRBD1 (6 bases). CDR3 length: 12 amino acids. Germline V gives CDR1 MDHEN, CDR2 SYDVKM. V was shortened by 6 bases and J by 4 bases, with 10 bases between the two germline ends. The CDR3: CASRQGFYEQYF. The CDR3 DNA reads TGTGCCAGCAGACAGGGATTTTACGAGCAGTACTTC. Full variable domain (missing parts from reference TRBV28 and TRBJ2-7): DVKVTQSSRYLVKRTGEKVFLECVQDMDHENMFWYRQDPGLGLRLIYFSYDVKMKEKGDIPEGYSVSREKKERFSLILESASTNQTSMYLCASRQGFYEQYFGPGTRLTVT.

The V call is TRBV9, the J call TRBJ2-1; no reliable D call. This CDR3 region has 15 residues. Trimming pared 3 bases from V and 0 bases from J, leaving 10 bases between. Germline CDR1 and CDR2: SGDLS and YYNGEE. This CDR3 reads CASSGAMSSYNEQFF. CDR3 in DNA: TGTGCCAGCAGCGGGGCTATGAGCTCCTACAATGAGCAGTTCTTC.

This chain connects TRBV5-1 to TRBJ1-2, with D possibly being TRBD1 (5 bases). Per the germline V gene, CDR1 is SGHRS and CDR2 is YFSETQ. This CDR3 spans 15 amino acids. V was trimmed by 5 bases and J by 5 bases, leaving 19 bases between them. CDR3 loop: CASSSGTVNGYGYTF. DNA of the CDR3: TGCGCCAGCAGTTCCGGGACCGTTAATGGATATGGCTACACCTTC.